The 27 T cell receptor beta chains reported below all come from one sample, sequenced in a study of blood T cell repertoires in COVID-19. The table came from immunoSEQ multiplex PCR; TCRdb's copy has only in-frame clones and leaves some out. The repertoire has roughly 200,000 clones, roughly four fifths of them found once; the top ten carry about 11%. Sequencing was carried out using PBMCs or T cells enriched from blood (not recorded which). The receptors were sampled from a man in his forties or fifties who had recovered from COVID-19.

V and J are TRBV25-1 and TRBJ1-1; D possibly corresponds to TRBD1 (6 bases). CDR3 length: 16 residues. Germline CDR1 MGHDK, CDR2 SYGVNS. Trimming stripped 1 base from V and 3 bases from J, with 15 bases between. CDR3 in DNA: TGTGCCAGCAGTGAATCTGGGGGCGGTGAGGACACTGAAGCTTTCTTT. Translating it yields CASSESGGGEDTEAFF.

The V and J genes are TRBV4-3 and TRBJ2-2; weak D call: TRBD2 (7 bases). Per germline, CDR1 LGHNA and CDR2 YSLEER. V was cut by 1 base and J by 0 bases, with 15 bases left in between. There are 18 residues in the CDR3. The CDR3 DNA reads TGCGCCAGCAGCCAAGTTGCGGGGGCCATAGCGAACACCGGGGAGCTGTTTTTT. As protein: CASSQVAGAIANTGELFF.

The V gene is TRBV24-1, the J gene TRBJ1-2; D might be TRBD1 (5 bases). Germline assignment: CDR1 KGHDR and CDR2 SFDVKD. Trimming removed 2 bases at V and 8 bases at J, with 23 bases between. This CDR3 region has 17 residues. CDR3 residues: CATSDSRTRGTLGGYTF. In nucleotides, the CDR3 is TGTGCCACCAGTGATTCCCGTACCCGGGGGACCTTGGGCGGCTACACCTTC.

This clone has only one observation. In nucleotides, the CDR3 is TGTGCCAGCAGCCAAGCCGCAGGGTACACCGGGGAGCTGTTTTTT. Encoded protein: CASSQAAGYTGELFF. This chain joins TRBV3-1 (or the pseudogene TRBV3-2) and TRBJ2-2, with D maybe TRBD1 (5 bases). The CDR3 runs to 15 residues. V shed 1 base and J shed 3 bases, with 9 bases lying between them. Germline V gene data show CDR1 as LGHDT and CDR2 as YNNKEL (reference sequence).

CDR3 nucleotide sequence: TGTGCCAGTAAGGTCGGACTAGCGGGAGGGCCTAACACCGGGGAGCTGTTTTTT. Translating gives CASKVGLAGGPNTGELFF. V and J are TRBV19 and TRBJ2-2; 15 bases map to TRBD2. Losses at the gene ends were 7 bases for V and 2 bases for J; bases not matched to a gene: 8. The length of the CDR3 is 18 residues. Germline V gene sequence: CDR1 LNHDA, CDR2 SQIVND (reference sequence).

This chain uses TRBV7-9 with TRBJ2-7, with 9 positions matching TRBD1. The CDR3 spans 15 residues. The V segment lost 3 bases and the J segment 2 bases; nucleotides outside the gene matches: 5. Germline CDR1 reads SEHNR; CDR2 reads FQNEAQ (reference sequence). DNA of the CDR3: TGTGCCAGCAGCTTGCCGACAGGGGGACCCTACGAGCAGTACTTC. Its protein product is CASSLPTGGPYEQYF.

This rearrangement joins TRBV7-6 to TRBJ1-1, with 8 bases fitting TRBD1. The CDR3 length is 15 residues. The V segment lost 0 bases and the J segment 5 bases; nucleotides outside the gene matches: 5. Germline loops: CDR1 SGHVS, CDR2 FNYEAQ. The CDR3: CASSLAQGAVTEAFF. The CDR3 DNA reads TGTGCCAGCAGCTTAGCCCAGGGGGCGGTTACTGAAGCTTTCTTT.

The chain is built from TRBV5-5 and TRBJ2-7; 7 nucleotides agree with TRBD1. V shed 3 bases and J 1 base; nucleotides not matched to a gene: 4. CDR3 length: 14 amino acids. Germline-derived CDR1 and CDR2 are SGHKS and YYEKEE (reference sequence). The CDR3 protein is CASSSQGESYEQYF. In nucleotides, the CDR3 is TGTGCCAGCAGCTCCCAGGGGGAATCCTACGAGCAGTACTTC. The full variable domain, rest sourced from reference TRBV5-5 and TRBJ2-7, is DAGVTQSPTHLIKTRGQQVTLRCSPISGHKSVSWYQQVLGQGPQFIFQYYEKEERGRGNFPDRFSARQFPNYSSELNVNALLLGDSALYLCASSSQGESYEQYFGPGTRLTVT.

This clone showed up just a few times. The chain has TRBV4-3 and TRBJ2-3, with D maybe TRBD2 (5 bases). The V end lost 1 base, the J end lost 6 bases, and 14 bases lay between the germline ends. This CDR3 region has 15 residues. Looked up from germline, CDR1 is LGHNA and CDR2 is YSLEER. The CDR3 DNA sequence: TGCGCCAGCAGCCAAGGCGGGCGGCAAGGGGATACGCAGTATTTT. Translation gives CASSQGGRQGDTQYF.

CDR3 region: CASSQTVSYNEQFF. The CDR3 region has the DNA TGTGCCAGCAGCCAAACAGTTTCCTACAATGAGCAGTTCTTC. The J gene is TRBJ2-1, the V gene TRBV7-9; D is uncertain. The germline V gene encodes CDR1 SEHNR and CDR2 FQNEAQ (reference sequence). This CDR3 comprises 14 residues. Deletions cut 5 bases from V and 1 base from J, with 9 bases between.

This clone came up once. The rearrangement uses TRBV6-5 and TRBJ2-1, with TRBD2 matching 10 bases. This CDR3 is 13 amino acids long. Per the germline V gene, CDR1 is MNHEY and CDR2 is SVGAGI. V shed 7 bases, J shed 6 bases, and the junction held 3 bases outside the gene matches. CDR3 sequence: CASTGTSVNEQFF. Written as DNA, the CDR3 is TGTGCCAGCACTGGGACTAGCGTCAATGAGCAGTTCTTC.

The sample holds a few counts of this clone. CDR3 coding DNA: TGCGCCAGCAGCTTTGGGGAGGGGAACACTGAAGCTTTCTTT. This encodes CASSFGEGNTEAFF. This rearrangement joins TRBV5-1 to TRBJ1-1; no reliable D call. Germline V gene sequence: CDR1 SGHRS, CDR2 YFSETQ. The CDR3 is made up of 14 amino acids. The ends were cut back, 2 bases at V and 1 base at J, with 9 bases in the middle.

The rearrangement links TRBV5-5 to TRBJ2-7; D not resolved. The germline V and J ends were trimmed by 0 bases and 1 base, with 20 bases remaining between them. In germline, CDR1 is SGHKS, CDR2 YYEKEE (reference sequence). The length of the CDR3 is 18 residues. The CDR3 region has the DNA TGTGCCAGCAGCTTGGTCGCGTTCCCCAGCGTAAAATCCTACGAGCAGTACTTC. Its translation is CASSLVAFPSVKSYEQYF.

This rearrangement joins TRBV18 to TRBJ2-1; 10 bases agree with TRBD2. With 4 bases clipped from V and 3 bases from J, the junction kept 3 bases outside the gene matches. Germline V gene sequence: CDR1 KGHSH, CDR2 LQKENI. CDR3 length: 15 amino acids. CDR3 sequence: CASSRGLADYNEQFF. The CDR3 nucleotides are TGTGCCAGCTCACGAGGACTAGCGGACTACAATGAGCAGTTCTTC.

The chain joins TRBV7-2 to TRBJ2-6; a possible D gene is TRBD1 (6 bases). The CDR3 consists of 16 residues. The germline V gene has CDR1 SGHTA and CDR2 FQGNSA. Trimming removed 3 bases at V and 4 bases at J, with 13 bases between. The CDR3 bases are TGTGCCAGCAGCTTTTGGATGGGGGCCGGGGCCAACGTCCTGACTTTC. This sequence encodes CASSFWMGAGANVLTF.

This clone appeared a single time. The J gene is TRBJ2-5, the V gene TRBV25-1; 10 bases match TRBD1. Germline lookup yields CDR1 MGHDK and CDR2 SYGVNS. The CDR3 sequence is 14 residues long. The junction had 6 bases not matched to a gene; V was cut back by 6 bases and J by 5 bases. The CDR3 loop is CASSRDRGRETQYF. Here the CDR3 DNA reads TGTGCCAGCAGCCGGGACAGGGGACGGGAGACCCAGTACTTC.

J is TRBJ1-1 and V is TRBV10-1, with D perhaps TRBD1 (6 bases). Germline assignment: CDR1 WNHNN and CDR2 SYGVQD (reference sequence). CDR3 size: 14 residues. V lost 6 bases to trimming and J lost 8 bases, with 19 bases between them. In nucleotides, the CDR3 is TGCGCCAGCAGGGCACAGGGTGGTCAGTCAGAAGCTTTCTTT. Its protein product is CASRAQGGQSEAFF.

The CDR3 nucleotides are TGTGCCAGCAGCTTGGGACTGGCGGGAGGATGGCAGTTCTTC. Its protein product is CASSLGLAGGWQFF. The chain uses TRBV5-8 and TRBJ2-1, with 8 positions matching TRBD2. Losses at the gene ends were 0 bases for V and 12 bases for J; bases not matched to a gene: 8. This CDR3 spans 14 amino acids. From germline, CDR1 is SGHTS and CDR2 YDEGEE.

This clone was recorded only once. This sequence joins TRBV28 and TRBJ2-2, with D tentatively TRBD1 (6 bases). V was pared by 3 bases and J by 4 bases, with 12 bases between. CDR1 and CDR2 from the germline V gene are MDHEN and SYDVKM. The CDR3 has 15 amino acids. CDR3 sequence: CASSLTAGVTGELFF. CDR3 nucleotide sequence: TGTGCCAGCAGTTTGACGGCAGGGGTCACCGGGGAGCTGTTTTTT.

This rearrangement joins TRBV5-1 to TRBJ1-1; 7 positions agree with TRBD1. This CDR3 is 16 amino acids long. V was clipped by 3 bases and J by 1 base; unmatched bases: 9. The germline V gene has CDR1 SGHRS and CDR2 YFSETQ. CDR3: CASSSDTGVGNTEAFF. The CDR3 DNA is TGCGCCAGCAGCTCCGATACAGGGGTCGGGAACACTGAAGCTTTCTTT.

This clone has more than one count but fewer than ten. This chain links TRBV14 with TRBJ1-2, with 7 bases fitting TRBD1. The CDR3 consists of 13 residues. The V and J ends lost 3 bases and 4 bases, in that order; junction bases with no gene match: 2. Germline V gives CDR1 SGHDN, CDR2 FVKESK. Here the CDR3 DNA reads TGTGCCAGCAGCCAGGGACAGTTCTATGGCTACACCTTC. It translates to CASSQGQFYGYTF. The full variable domain, in which reference TRBV14 and TRBJ1-2 provide the parts outside the CDR3, is EAGVTQFPSHSVIEKGQTVTLRCDPISGHDNLYWYRRVMGKEIKFLLHFVKESKQDESGMPNNRFLAERTGGTYSTLKVQPAELEDSGVYFCASSQGQFYGYTFGSGTRLTVV.

This chain joins TRBV11-2 and TRBJ1-4; D not resolved. V lost 1 base to trimming and J lost 8 bases, with 14 bases between them. CDR3 length: 15 amino acids. Germline CDR1 and CDR2: SGHAT and FQNNGV. CDR3 in amino acids: CASSLVSYWEEKLFF. CDR3 nucleotide sequence: TGTGCCAGCAGCTTAGTGAGCTACTGGGAGGAAAAACTGTTTTTT.

This chain uses TRBV3-1 (or the pseudogene TRBV3-2) with TRBJ1-1, with D unresolved. Trimming took 4 bases from V and 1 from J, leaving 13 bases between them. The germline gives CDR1 LGHDT, CDR2 YNNKEL (reference sequence). The CDR3 totals 15 residues. This chain's CDR3 is CASSRDGDPNTEAFF. The CDR3 DNA reads as TGTGCCAGCAGCCGTGATGGAGACCCGAACACTGAAGCTTTCTTT.

The sample holds one count of this clone. V is TRBV6-6 and J is TRBJ1-5; the match to TRBD1 covers 8 bases. The CDR3 has 16 residues. Germline V lookup: CDR1 MNHNY, CDR2 SVGAGI (reference sequence). V lost 2 bases, J lost 5 bases, and 8 bases stayed unmatched. Here the CDR3 DNA reads TGTGCCAGCAGTTACGGGGACAGGATCCGCGATCAGCCCCAGCATTTT. Amino acid sequence: CASSYGDRIRDQPQHF.

As DNA, the CDR3 is TGTGCCAGCAGCTTGGGGCTAGCGGGAGGGCCGTCCTACGAGCAGTACTTC. Translation: CASSLGLAGGPSYEQYF. This chain links TRBV5-4 with TRBJ2-7; TRBD2 matches 12 bases. V lost 0 bases to trimming and J lost 1 base; unmatched junction nucleotides: 5. Germline V gives CDR1 SGHNT, CDR2 YYREEE (reference sequence). CDR3 length: 17 residues.

V usage is TRBV4-3 and J usage is TRBJ1-1, with D perhaps TRBD1 (5 bases). V was trimmed by 1 base and J by 3 bases, leaving 15 bases between them. The CDR3 totals 16 residues. Germline V gene lookup returns CDR1 LGHNA and CDR2 YSLEER. In DNA form, the CDR3 reads TGCGCCAGCAGCCAAGTCCTGGGGGAGGCGTACACTGAAGCTTTCTTT. It codes for CASSQVLGEAYTEAFF.

CDR3 in DNA: TGCGCCAGCAGCTGGGGGACTATTAATGAGCAGTTCTTC. Protein product: CASSWGTINEQFF. This sequence joins TRBV5-1 and TRBJ2-1; 7 bases line up with TRBD2. CDR3 size: 13 residues. The V and J ends lost 3 bases and 7 bases, in that order; junction bases with no gene match: 4. CDR1 and CDR2 from the germline V gene are SGHRS and YFSETQ. Supplemented by reference TRBV5-1 and TRBJ2-1, the full variable domain reads KAGVTQTPRYLIKTRGQQVTLSCSPISGHRSVSWYQQTPGQGLQFLFEYFSETQRNKGNFPGRFSGRQFSNSRSEMNVSTLELGDSALYLCASSWGTINEQFFGPGTRLTVL.